The entry below describes one T cell receptor beta chain. Stated time point: patch test 2, 6 weeks after DPC sensitization. Treatment described: therapeutic diphenylcyclopropenone sensitization with weekly scalp DPC. This specimen comes from a study of human T cells and chemical hapten exposure. The CDR3 covers 18 residues. J was trimmed by 2 bases and V by 0 bases; bases with no gene match: 7. Germline V CDR1 and CDR2: LGHNA, YSLEER. TCRdb reprocessed the RACE reads via MiXCR and lists one record per CDR3 protein. The sample carries some 79,000 distinct CDR3 sequences, about 10% recorded once. Sequences were derived from whole blood, sampled in connection with sensitization to the hapten diphenylcyclopropenone (DPC). The origin of this receptor is a woman between 50 and 59 years old with alopecia areata. Some clones in this sample may be carry-over from other donors' samples. The chain couples TRBV4-3 to TRBJ2-5; 12 bases align to TRBD2. The CDR3 DNA sequence: TGCGCCAGCAGCCAAGATCTGGGACTAGCGGGCAGACAAGAGACCCAGTACTTC. Translation gives CASSQDLGLAGRQETQYF.